The 3 T cell receptor beta chains below were found in one sample sequenced in a study of human T cells and chemical hapten exposure. MiXCR, run by TCRdb on the RACE reads, gives a single entry per CDR3 protein. The table shows approximately 89,000 distinct CDR3 sequences, with 10% occurring only once. Time point defined: patch test 2, 6 weeks after DPC sensitization. Treatment in this sample: therapeutic diphenylcyclopropenone sensitization with weekly scalp DPC. Material: whole blood, obtained in connection with sensitization to the hapten diphenylcyclopropenone (DPC). The receptors were sampled from a woman aged 25 to 39 with alopecia areata. Some clones in this sample may be carry-over from other donors' samples.

There are a few counts of this clonotype. The rearrangement uses TRBV28 and TRBJ2-7, with a tentative D call TRBD2 (6 bases). This CDR3 is 15 amino acids long. The germline V and J ends were trimmed by 6 bases and 0 bases, with 15 bases remaining between them. The germline V gene encodes CDR1 MDHEN and CDR2 SYDVKM. The CDR3 bases are TGTGCCAGCAGCTATAGCGGCCTTAACTCCTACGAGCAGTACTTC. Amino acid sequence: CASSYSGLNSYEQYF.

In this sample, this clonotype turned up many times. The chain couples TRBV18 to TRBJ2-1, with D possibly matching TRBD1 (6 bases). Germline assignment: CDR1 KGHSH and CDR2 LQKENI. This CDR3 has 18 residues. Trimming pared 0 bases from V and 0 bases from J, leaving 15 bases between. CDR3 DNA sequence: TGTGCCAGCTCACCACCTCGCATTACAGGGAGCTCCTACAATGAGCAGTTCTTC. It yields the protein CASSPPRITGSSYNEQFF.

This clonotype was seen repeatedly, ten times or more. V is TRBV12-3 or TRBV12-4 and J is TRBJ2-3; D remains unclear. The V end lost 6 bases, the J end lost 1 base, and 17 bases lay between the germline ends. The CDR3 length is 16 residues. In DNA form, the CDR3 reads TGTGCCAGCAGCCCGATACGGTGGGCTGGCACAGATACGCAGTATTTT. Its protein is CASSPIRWAGTDTQYF.